This T cell receptor beta chain was sequenced in a study of immune evolution from preneoplasia to lung adenocarcinoma. Broader study findings: Later-stage lesions appeared to have more T cells, more diversity, less clonality. From normal lung to invasive adenocarcinoma, top clone frequencies appeared to decrease. Highest clonality occurred in KRAS-mutant, not EGFR-mutant or double wild-type, nodules.

TCRdb keeps only in-frame clones here, not all; method: immunoSEQ multiplex PCR. The table has approximately 4,900 clones, under 85% seen once. Concerning this clone: The antigen is undetermined.

The TCR was taken from an older person with lung adenocarcinoma. Sequenced material: FFPE minimally invasive lung adenocarcinoma tissue.

The CDR3 bases are TGTGCCAGCAGTCCACCTAGCGGCCACTACGAGCAGTACTTC. Translation gives CASSPPSGHYEQYF. The V call is TRBV6-6, the J call TRBJ2-7, with TRBD2 matching over 7 bases. Germline CDR1 reads MNHNY; CDR2 reads SVGAGI (reference sequence). CDR3 length: 14 amino acids. Trimming at V came to 5 bases and at J to 3 bases, leaving 7 bases not matched to a gene.